The clone carrying this T cell receptor (beta chain) has just a few counts. Its antigen remains unknown. The sample comes from a study of vaccination and CD4 T cells after COVID-19. CD4+ T cells that had been cultured provided DNA sequenced with the Oncomine TCR Beta short-read assay. TCRdb fed the PCR reads into MiXCR, producing one record per CDR3 protein. Altogether over 3,500 distinct CDR3 sequences are present, around 19% being singletons, with the ten largest covering 20% to 25%. The CDR3 is 12 amino acids. Trimming pared 4 bases from V and 7 bases from J, leaving 10 bases between. In germline, CDR1 is SGHDN, CDR2 FVKESK. Treatment given: approximately 9-day PBMC culture with coronavirus spike peptide pools or control peptides (ViraFEST assay).

Input material: CD4+ T cells from blood, cultured in vitro. The source of this sequence is a human donor who had recovered from COVID-19. The chain employs TRBV14 and TRBJ1-2, with D maybe TRBD1 (6 bases). The CDR3 sequence: CASSLQGGGYTF. CDR3 nucleotides: TGTGCCAGCAGCCTACAGGGTGGTGGCTACACCTTC.